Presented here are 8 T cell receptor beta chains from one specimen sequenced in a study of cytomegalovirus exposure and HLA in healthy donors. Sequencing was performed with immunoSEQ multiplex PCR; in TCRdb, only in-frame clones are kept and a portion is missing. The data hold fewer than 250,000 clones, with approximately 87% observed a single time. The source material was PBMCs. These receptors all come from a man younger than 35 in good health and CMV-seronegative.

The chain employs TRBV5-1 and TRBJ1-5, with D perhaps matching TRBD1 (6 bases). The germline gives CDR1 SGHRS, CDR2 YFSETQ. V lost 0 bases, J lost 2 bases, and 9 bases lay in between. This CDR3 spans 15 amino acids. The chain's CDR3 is CASSLDYRGNQPQHF. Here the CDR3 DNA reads TGCGCCAGCAGCTTGGATTACAGGGGCAATCAGCCCCAGCATTTT.

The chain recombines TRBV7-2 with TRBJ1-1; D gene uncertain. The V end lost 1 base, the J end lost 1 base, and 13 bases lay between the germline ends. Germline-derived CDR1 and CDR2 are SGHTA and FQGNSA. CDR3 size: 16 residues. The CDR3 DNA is TGTGCCAGCAGCTTAGTTTCAGGTTCCGGGAACACTGAAGCTTTCTTT. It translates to CASSLVSGSGNTEAFF.

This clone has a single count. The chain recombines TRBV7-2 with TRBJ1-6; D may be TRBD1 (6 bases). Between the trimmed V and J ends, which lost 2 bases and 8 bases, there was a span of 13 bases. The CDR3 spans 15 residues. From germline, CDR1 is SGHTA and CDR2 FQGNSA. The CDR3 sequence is CASSLLLQGDSPLHF. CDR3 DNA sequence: TGTGCCAGCAGCTTATTATTACAGGGAGATTCACCCCTCCACTTT.

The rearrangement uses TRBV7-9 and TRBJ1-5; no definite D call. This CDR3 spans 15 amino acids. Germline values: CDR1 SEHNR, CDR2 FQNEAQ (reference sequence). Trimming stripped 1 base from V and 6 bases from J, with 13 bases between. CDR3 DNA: TGTGCCAGCAGCTTAGAAGGTGGAGGGATTCAGCCCCAGCATTTT. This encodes CASSLEGGGIQPQHF.

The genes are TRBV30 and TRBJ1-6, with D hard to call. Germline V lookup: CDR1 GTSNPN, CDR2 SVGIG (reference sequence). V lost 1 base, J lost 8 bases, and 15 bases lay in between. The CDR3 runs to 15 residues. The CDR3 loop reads CAWSGARGGDSPLHF. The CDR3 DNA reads TGTGCCTGGAGTGGTGCCCGAGGTGGTGATTCACCCCTCCACTTT.

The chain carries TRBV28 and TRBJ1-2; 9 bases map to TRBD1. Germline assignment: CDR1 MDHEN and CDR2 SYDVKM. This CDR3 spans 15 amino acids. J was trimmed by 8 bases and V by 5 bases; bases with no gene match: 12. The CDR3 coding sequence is TGTGCCAGCAGTGCCTTTAGGGGGACAGGGAGCGGCTACACCTTC. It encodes CASSAFRGTGSGYTF.

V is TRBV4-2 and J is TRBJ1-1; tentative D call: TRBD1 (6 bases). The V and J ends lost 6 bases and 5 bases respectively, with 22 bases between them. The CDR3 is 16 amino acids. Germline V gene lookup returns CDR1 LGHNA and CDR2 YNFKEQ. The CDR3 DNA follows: TGTGCCAGCAGTTCATCAAAGGGGGTAAAAGGGACTGAAGCTTTCTTT. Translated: CASSSSKGVKGTEAFF.

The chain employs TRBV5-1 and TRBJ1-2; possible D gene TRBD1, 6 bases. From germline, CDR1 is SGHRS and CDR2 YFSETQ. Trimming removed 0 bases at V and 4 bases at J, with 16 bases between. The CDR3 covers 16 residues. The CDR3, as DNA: TGCGCCAGCAGCTTGGGAGGTGACAGGCGTAGCTATGGCTACACCTTC. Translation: CASSLGGDRRSYGYTF. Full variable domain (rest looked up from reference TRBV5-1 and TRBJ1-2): KAGVTQTPRYLIKTRGQQVTLSCSPISGHRSVSWYQQTPGQGLQFLFEYFSETQRNKGNFPGRFSGRQFSNSRSEMNVSTLELGDSALYLCASSLGGDRRSYGYTFGSGTRLTVV.